Following are 9 T cell receptor beta chains from one sample sequenced in a study of shared clonotypes between healthy human individuals. Data came from immunoSEQ multiplex PCR; TCRdb stores just in-frame clones and leaves some out. The repertoire holds over a million clones, with roughly 96% as singletons. The sample consisted of naive CD4+ T cells sorted from blood. Subset reported: CD45RA+ positively selected. Receptors were obtained from a young man in good health.

The chain employs TRBV2 and TRBJ2-5; 8 bases are a match to TRBD1. The CDR3 extends over 14 amino acids. V lost 2 bases, J lost 5 bases, and 4 bases stayed unmatched. Germline CDR1 reads SNHLY; CDR2 reads FYNNEI. For the CDR3, the DNA is TGTGCCAGCAGTGAACAGGGGGCGGGGGAGACCCAGTACTTC. It codes for CASSEQGAGETQYF.

This chain uses TRBV18 with TRBJ1-1; TRBD1 might be the D (5 bases). Between the trimmed V and J ends, which lost 4 bases and 1 base, there was a span of 13 bases. The CDR3 runs 15 residues. Looked up from germline, CDR1 is KGHSH and CDR2 is LQKENI. This CDR3 is CASSLTGAENTEAFF. In DNA form, the CDR3 reads TGTGCCAGCTCACTCACCGGGGCTGAGAACACTGAAGCTTTCTTT.

V gene TRBV25-1 combines with J gene TRBJ2-1; 7 positions agree with TRBD1. After removal of 1 base from V and 5 bases from J, the junction contained 2 bases not matched to a gene. Germline loops: CDR1 MGHDK, CDR2 SYGVNS. This CDR3 contains 14 residues. The CDR3 region is CASSEWTGNNEQFF. CDR3 in DNA: TGTGCCAGCAGTGAATGGACAGGCAACAATGAGCAGTTCTTC. The complete variable domain, with remaining parts taken from reference TRBV25-1 and TRBJ2-1, reads EADIYQTPRYLVIGTGKKITLECSQTMGHDKMYWYQQDPGMELHLIHYSYGVNSTEKGDLSSESTVSRIRTEHFPLTLESARPSHTSQYLCASSEWTGNNEQFFGPGTRLTVL.

The rearrangement joins TRBV28 to TRBJ2-2; D possibly corresponds to TRBD2 (7 bases). The CDR3 covers 16 residues. The germline V gene has CDR1 MDHEN and CDR2 SYDVKM. The V gene lost 7 bases and the J gene lost 0 bases, with 15 bases spanning the gap. CDR3 sequence (DNA): TGTGCCAGCACCCTAGGGGGGGCCGCGAACACCGGGGAGCTGTTTTTT. This encodes CASTLGGAANTGELFF.

The chain is built from TRBV27 and TRBJ2-1; D uncertain. CDR1 is MNHEY and CDR2 is SMNVEV in the germline V gene (reference sequence). This CDR3 spans 17 amino acids. Deletions cut 5 bases from V and 7 bases from J, with 24 bases between. In nucleotides, the CDR3 is TGTGCCAGCAGTCCCCTGGCTTCGCTTACACGACTTAATGAGCAGTTCTTC. This encodes CASSPLASLTRLNEQFF.

This rearrangement joins TRBV27 to TRBJ2-3; the D gene is possibly TRBD1 (6 bases). V shed 3 bases and J shed 3 bases, with 25 bases lying between them. This CDR3 contains 19 residues. Germline V CDR1 and CDR2: MNHEY, SMNVEV (reference sequence). CDR3 sequence (DNA): TGTGCCAGCAGTTTTGGGGGACACACCCTGTCATCAAAGACAGATACGCAGTATTTT. Its translation is CASSFGGHTLSSKTDTQYF.

This clone was detected a few times. The rearrangement links TRBV28 to TRBJ1-2, with TRBD1 identical over 7 bases. V lost 5 bases to trimming and J lost 7 bases; unmatched junction nucleotides: 10. The CDR3 totals 14 residues. Germline CDR1 is MDHEN and CDR2 is SYDVKM. The CDR3 spells CASSPPGQRGGYTF. The DNA of the CDR3 is TGTGCCAGCAGTCCTCCGGGACAGAGGGGTGGCTACACCTTC.

The gene calls are TRBV7-8 and TRBJ2-5, with a possible D match to TRBD2 (6 bases). CDR3 length equals 16 residues. The V gene lost 5 bases and the J gene lost 2 bases, with 18 bases spanning the gap. Germline loops: CDR1 SGHVS, CDR2 FQNEAQ. The CDR3 here is CASSRDGGTGQETQYF. As DNA, the CDR3 is TGTGCCAGCAGCCGGGACGGGGGAACTGGACAAGAGACCCAGTACTTC.

This clone was counted once. The J gene is TRBJ1-4, the V gene TRBV6-1, with D perhaps matching TRBD1 (5 bases). CDR1 MNHNS and CDR2 SASEGT come from the germline V gene. The CDR3 totals 16 residues. Trimming pared 4 bases from V and 7 bases from J, leaving 19 bases between. CDR3 nucleotide sequence: TGTGCCAGCAGTGGACGGGACTCCAGAGAAAGTGAAAAACTGTTTTTT. It codes for CASSGRDSRESEKLFF.